Following are 6 T cell receptor beta chains from one sample sequenced in a study of OX40 agonist ivuxolimab in advanced cancers. Clones were read by immunoSEQ multiplex PCR, and TCRdb kept only the in-frame ones, dropping some. The table includes tens of thousands of clones, roughly 87% detected once. This material consisted of CD4+ or CD8+ T cells sorted from blood, taken in a trial of the OX40 agonist ivuxolimab. The receptors stem from an adult with an advanced solid tumor such as melanoma, head and neck, liver or kidney cancer.

The chain recombines TRBV5-6 with TRBJ2-2, with 7 bases lining up with TRBD1. The V and J ends lost 5 bases and 4 bases, in that order; junction bases with no gene match: 8. The germline CDR1 and CDR2 sequences are SGHDT and YYEEEE. This CDR3 is built from 15 residues. CDR3 nucleotides: TGTGCCAGCAGTTCCGGACAGGCCAGCACCGGGGAGCTGTTTTTT. Translated, it gives CASSSGQASTGELFF.

The chain uses TRBV15 and TRBJ2-2, with 7 bases lining up with TRBD1. Trimming at V came to 5 bases and at J to 5 bases, leaving 14 bases not matched to a gene. CDR1 and CDR2 (germline): LNHNV, YYDKDF (reference sequence). The CDR3 has 17 amino acids. The CDR3 reads CATSRPRVQGITGELFF. For the CDR3, the DNA is TGTGCCACCAGCCGGCCCCGGGTACAGGGGATTACCGGGGAGCTGTTTTTT. Drawing the rest from reference TRBV15 and TRBJ2-2, the complete variable domain is DAMVIQNPRYQVTQFGKPVTLSCSQTLNHNVMYWYQQKSSQAPKLLFHYYDKDFNNEADTPDNFQSRRPNTSFCFLDIRSPGLGDTAMYLCATSRPRVQGITGELFFGEGSRLTVL.

J is TRBJ2-7 and V is TRBV6-6; 8 bases are shared with TRBD1. V shed 7 bases, J shed 3 bases, and the junction held 8 bases outside the gene matches. The CDR3 runs 14 residues. Germline lookup yields CDR1 MNHNY and CDR2 SVGAGI (reference sequence). CDR3 sequence reads: CASNDRGGNYEQYF. The CDR3, as DNA: TGTGCCAGCAACGACAGGGGAGGAAACTACGAGCAGTACTTC.

The V and J genes are TRBV19 and TRBJ1-5; TRBD1 might be the D (6 bases). The germline gives CDR1 LNHDA, CDR2 SQIVND (reference sequence). The CDR3 extends over 13 amino acids. Trimming removed 8 bases at V and 6 bases at J, with 14 bases between. In DNA, the CDR3 is TGTGCCAGTGGCGGGGGCGCAGGTCAGCCCCAGCATTTT. Its protein product is CASGGGAGQPQHF.

The chain links TRBV2 to TRBJ1-6; D is perhaps TRBD1 (5 bases). Trimming stripped 8 bases from V and 0 bases from J, with 14 bases between. The CDR3 contains 16 residues. Per the germline V gene, CDR1 is SNHLY and CDR2 is FYNNEI. The CDR3 nucleotides read TGTGCCAGCCGAACAGGACAAAGCTCCTATAATTCACCCCTCCACTTT. Amino acid sequence: CASRTGQSSYNSPLHF.

The gene calls are TRBV2 and TRBJ1-5; D gene ambiguous. The CDR3 spans 14 residues. V lost 5 bases and J lost 0, with 8 bases in between. The germline V gene encodes CDR1 SNHLY and CDR2 FYNNEI. The CDR3 sequence: CASSSMGSNQPQHF. CDR3 DNA: TGTGCCAGCAGTTCCATGGGTAGCAATCAGCCCCAGCATTTT.